One and the same sample provided the 17 T cell receptor beta chains below, sequenced in a study of spatial heterogeneity in lung cancer. Time point noted: blood at routine non-recurrence follow-up after resection. Sequencing of whole RNA from tumor, nontumor lung or frozen PBMC involved no sorting. TCRdb called the 5' RACE reads again in MiXCR, with one record for every CDR3 protein. This repertoire shows roughly 120,000 distinct CDR3 sequences, approximately 12% found once; its top ten account for approximately 17%. Source: PBMCs, taken at follow-up. The receptors come from a male donor with early-stage non-small cell lung cancer.

This clonotype was observed a handful of times. This chain links TRBV6-5 with TRBJ2-2; D may be TRBD1 (6 bases). The CDR3 has 12 amino acids. Trimming cost V 8 bases and J 4 bases, with 8 bases left between them. CDR1 MNHEY and CDR2 SVGAGI come from the germline V gene. CDR3 amino acids: CASQGSTGELFF. For the CDR3, the DNA is TGTGCCAGCCAGGGGAGCACCGGGGAGCTGTTTTTT.

This clonotype was recorded many times. The chain is built from TRBV10-3 and TRBJ1-1; D remains ambiguous. Germline V gene lookup returns CDR1 ENHRY and CDR2 SYGVKD. V was trimmed by 5 bases and J by 5 bases, leaving 15 bases between them. The CDR3 consists of 14 residues. This chain's CDR3 is CAISPTREGTEAFF. Written as DNA, the CDR3 is TGTGCCATCAGTCCGACAAGGGAGGGAACTGAAGCTTTCTTT.

The V and J genes are TRBV27 and TRBJ1-1, with D possibly TRBD1 on 6 matching bases. This CDR3 has 14 amino acids. V was cut by 4 bases and J by 3 bases, with 12 bases left in between. The germline V gene encodes CDR1 MNHEY and CDR2 SMNVEV (reference sequence). The CDR3 region is CASSSGVKDTEAFF. The CDR3 nucleotides are TGTGCCAGCAGTTCAGGGGTGAAGGACACTGAAGCTTTCTTT.

The rearrangement uses TRBV7-6 and TRBJ1-6; TRBD1 might be the D (5 bases). The CDR3 runs to 14 residues. Trimming cost V 6 bases and J 4 bases, with 10 bases left between them. Germline V gene sequence: CDR1 SGHVS, CDR2 FNYEAQ. CDR3 DNA: TGTGCCAGCAGGGGAGGGACTTATAATTCACCCCTCCACTTT. The encoded protein is CASRGGTYNSPLHF.

This chain joins TRBV5-1 and TRBJ2-3; D may be TRBD1 (5 bases). In germline, CDR1 is SGHRS, CDR2 YFSETQ. V was cut by 0 bases and J by 0 bases, with 8 bases left in between. The CDR3 runs to 15 residues. CDR3 DNA sequence: TGCGCCAGCAGCTTGGCGTCAGGGAGCACAGATACGCAGTATTTT. This translates into CASSLASGSTDTQYF.

A word on this clonotype: It is likely a read error, because the conserved phenylalanine at the end of the CDR3 is missing. This chain links TRBV6-2 or TRBV6-3 with TRBJ2-3; D may be TRBD1 (6 bases). V lost 7 bases and J 4 bases, leaving 15 bases between the germline ends. This CDR3 is built from 14 residues. Germline CDR1 and CDR2: MNHEY and SVGEGT. CDR3 DNA: TGTGCCAGCACCTACAGGGTCGGCCCAGATACGCAGTATTCT. This translates into CASTYRVGPDTQYS.

The chain recombines TRBV5-1 with TRBJ1-2; 7 bases align to TRBD1. CDR3 length: 16 amino acids. V trimming: 4 bases; J trimming: 5 bases; junction bases outside the gene matches: 14. CDR1 and CDR2 from the germline V gene are SGHRS and YFSETQ. This CDR3 reads CASSPSTGTLWYGYTF. CDR3 nucleotides: TGCGCCAGCAGCCCCTCGACAGGGACCCTATGGTATGGCTACACCTTC.

This clonotype has ten or more counts. The CDR3 DNA sequence: TGCGCCAGCAGAGGGGTTTCGGGCACCGGGGAGCTGTTTTTT. It codes for CASRGVSGTGELFF. V gene TRBV10-2 combines with J gene TRBJ2-2; the D gene is possibly TRBD1 (5 bases). V lost 6 bases, J lost 4 bases, and 12 bases lay in between. This CDR3 spans 14 amino acids. Germline V CDR1 and CDR2: WSHSY, SAAADI.

J is TRBJ2-2 and V is TRBV11-2, with D perhaps TRBD1 (6 bases). The CDR3 sequence is 14 residues long. Germline-derived CDR1 and CDR2 are SGHAT and FQNNGV. V dropped 1 base and J dropped 5 bases, with 8 bases sitting between them. This CDR3 is CASSLGTVTGELFF. DNA of the CDR3: TGTGCCAGCAGCTTAGGGACAGTTACCGGGGAGCTGTTTTTT.

This clonotype was picked up many times. V gene TRBV20-1 combines with J gene TRBJ2-1, with 11 bases aligning to TRBD2. J lost 7 bases, V lost 5 bases, and 10 bases had no gene match. The CDR3 has 15 amino acids. CDR1 and CDR2 from the germline V gene are DFQATT and SNEGSKA (reference sequence). The CDR3 reads CSASLTSGGLNEQFF. DNA for the CDR3: TGCAGTGCTTCCCTCACTAGCGGGGGCCTGAATGAGCAGTTCTTC.

This clonotype was seen only a few times. The gene calls are TRBV19 and TRBJ2-6; D unclear. The length of the CDR3 is 16 residues. V was cut by 5 bases and J by 0 bases, with 11 bases left in between. Looked up from germline, CDR1 is LNHDA and CDR2 is SQIVND (reference sequence). The CDR3 here is CASSFGRSSGANVLTF. CDR3 nucleotides: TGTGCCAGTAGTTTCGGCCGAAGCTCTGGGGCCAACGTCCTGACTTTC. The whole variable domain, filled in from reference TRBV19 and TRBJ2-6, reads DGGITQSPKYLFRKEGQNVTLSCEQNLNHDAMYWYRQDPGQGLRLIYYSQIVNDFQKGDIAEGYSVSREKKESFPLTVTSAQKNPTAFYLCASSFGRSSGANVLTFGAGSRLTVL.

This clonotype was recorded many times. A read error may produce the germline difference seen at one junction end. The rearrangement uses TRBV29-1 and TRBJ1-1; D is uncertain. The CDR3 consists of 13 residues. Germline V gene lookup returns CDR1 SQVTM and CDR2 ANQGSEA. Here the CDR3 reads CRVDTPTNTEAFF. DNA for the CDR3: TGCAGAGTTGACACCCCTACGAACACTGAAGCTTTCTTT.

This clonotype was recorded at least ten times. The J gene is TRBJ1-2, the V gene TRBV28; D remains unclear. Trimming cost V 7 bases and J 2 bases, with 17 bases left between them. Germline CDR1 MDHEN, CDR2 SYDVKM. The CDR3 is 15 residues long. The CDR3 sequence is CASILSGGKNYGYTF. The CDR3 DNA is TGTGCCAGCATCTTGAGTGGCGGCAAAAACTATGGCTACACCTTC.

This clonotype was detected ten times or more. The rearrangement joins TRBV12-3 or TRBV12-4 to TRBJ2-1; 12 nucleotides match TRBD2. After removal of 6 bases from V and 5 bases from J, the junction contained 5 bases not matched to a gene. The CDR3 length is 15 residues. This chain's CDR3 is CASSSRTSGDNEQFF. CDR3 bases: TGTGCCAGCAGCTCGCGGACTAGCGGGGACAATGAGCAGTTCTTC.

This clonotype was seen at least ten times. The J gene is TRBJ1-1, the V gene TRBV20-1, with 9 bases matching TRBD1. V shed 1 base and J 2 bases; nucleotides not matched to a gene: 5. This CDR3 comprises 15 residues. Germline values: CDR1 DFQATT, CDR2 SNEGSKA (reference sequence). The chain's CDR3 is CSARVRQGGNTEAFF. The CDR3 DNA is TGCAGTGCTAGAGTCCGACAGGGGGGTAACACTGAAGCTTTCTTT.

This clonotype was observed a handful of times. This may be a read error, as it is one base from a much larger clone. V and J are TRBV7-9 and TRBJ2-7; 12 bases are shared with TRBD2. The V gene end was trimmed by 4 bases and the J gene end by 2 bases; junction bases not matched to a gene: 3. Germline CDR1 SEHNR, CDR2 FQNEAQ (reference sequence). The CDR3 loop spans 15 amino acids. The CDR3 region has the DNA TGTGCCAGCAGCTCTCTAGCGGGGGGGCCCTACGAGCAGTACTTC. It codes for CASSSLAGGPYEQYF.

This rearrangement joins TRBV9 to TRBJ2-3; D is unclear. Germline assignment: CDR1 SGDLS and CDR2 YYNGEE. The CDR3 has 14 amino acids. V lost 2 bases to trimming and J lost 0 bases, with 7 bases between them. CDR3 amino acids: CASSVGVSTDTQYF. CDR3 nucleotide sequence: TGTGCCAGCAGCGTGGGCGTCAGCACAGATACGCAGTATTTT.